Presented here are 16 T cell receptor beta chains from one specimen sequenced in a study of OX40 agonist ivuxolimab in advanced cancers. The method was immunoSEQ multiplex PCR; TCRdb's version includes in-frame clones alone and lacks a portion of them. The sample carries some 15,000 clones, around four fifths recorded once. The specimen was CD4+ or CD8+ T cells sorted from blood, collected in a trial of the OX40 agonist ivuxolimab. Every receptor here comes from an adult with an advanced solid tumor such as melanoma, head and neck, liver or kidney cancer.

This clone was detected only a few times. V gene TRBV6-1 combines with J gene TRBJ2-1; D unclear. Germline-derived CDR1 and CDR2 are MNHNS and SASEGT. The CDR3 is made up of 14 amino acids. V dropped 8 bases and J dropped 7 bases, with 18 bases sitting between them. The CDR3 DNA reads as TGTGCCAGCCAACGGACGGCCCTAGGGAATGAGCAGTTCTTC. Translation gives CASQRTALGNEQFF.

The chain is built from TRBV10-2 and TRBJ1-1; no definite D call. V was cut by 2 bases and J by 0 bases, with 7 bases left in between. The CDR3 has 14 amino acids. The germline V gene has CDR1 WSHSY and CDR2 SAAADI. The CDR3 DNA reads TGCGCCAGCAGTGAGGGCCCGCTGAACACTGAAGCTTTCTTT. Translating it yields CASSEGPLNTEAFF.

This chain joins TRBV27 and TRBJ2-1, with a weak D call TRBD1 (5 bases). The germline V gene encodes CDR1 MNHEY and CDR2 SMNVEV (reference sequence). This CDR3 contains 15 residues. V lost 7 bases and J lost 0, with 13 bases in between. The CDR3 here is CASIRGGSSYNEQFF. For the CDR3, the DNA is TGTGCCAGCATTAGGGGCGGCAGCTCCTACAATGAGCAGTTCTTC.

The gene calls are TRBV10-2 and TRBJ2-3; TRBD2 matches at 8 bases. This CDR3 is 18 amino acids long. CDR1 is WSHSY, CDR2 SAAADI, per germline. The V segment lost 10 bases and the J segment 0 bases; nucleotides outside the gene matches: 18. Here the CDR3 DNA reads TGCGCCACCCAGACTATTGAGACTAGCGTTTATAGCACAGATACGCAGTATTTT. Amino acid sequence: CATQTIETSVYSTDTQYF.

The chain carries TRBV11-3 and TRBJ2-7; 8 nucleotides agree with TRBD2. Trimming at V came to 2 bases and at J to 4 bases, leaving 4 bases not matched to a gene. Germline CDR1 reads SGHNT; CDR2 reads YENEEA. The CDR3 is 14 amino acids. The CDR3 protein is CASSLKRETYEQYF. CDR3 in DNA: TGTGCCAGCAGCTTAAAGCGGGAGACTTACGAGCAGTACTTC.

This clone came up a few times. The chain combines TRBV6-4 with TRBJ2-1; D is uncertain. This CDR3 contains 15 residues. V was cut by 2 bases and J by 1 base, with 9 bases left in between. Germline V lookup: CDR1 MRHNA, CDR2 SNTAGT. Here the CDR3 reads CASSDGSSSYNEQFF. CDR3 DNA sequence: TGTGCCAGCAGTGACGGATCGTCGTCCTACAATGAGCAGTTCTTC.

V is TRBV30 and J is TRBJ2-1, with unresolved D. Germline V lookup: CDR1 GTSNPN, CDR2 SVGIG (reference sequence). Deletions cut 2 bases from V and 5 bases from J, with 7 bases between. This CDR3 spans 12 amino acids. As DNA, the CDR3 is TGTGCCTGGAGTTGGACCAACAATGAGCAGTTCTTC. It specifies CAWSWTNNEQFF.

The CDR3 protein is CASSQGGRAVGELFF. CDR3 DNA: TGCGCCAGCAGCCAAGGCGGCAGGGCTGTAGGGGAGCTGTTTTTT. The rearrangement links TRBV4-1 to TRBJ2-2; D is possibly TRBD1 (5 bases). The CDR3 is made up of 15 amino acids. The germline V gene has CDR1 MGHRA and CDR2 YSYEKL. The V gene lost 1 base and the J gene lost 8 bases, with 14 bases spanning the gap.

In DNA, the CDR3 is TGTGCCAGCAGCTTAGACCCGGAAAGCGACTATGGCTACACCTTC. This codes for CASSLDPESDYGYTF. This chain joins TRBV7-6 and TRBJ1-2; D remains unclear. Trimming took 1 base from V and 3 from J, leaving 12 bases between them. CDR1 and CDR2 (germline): SGHVS, FNYEAQ. The length of the CDR3 is 15 residues.

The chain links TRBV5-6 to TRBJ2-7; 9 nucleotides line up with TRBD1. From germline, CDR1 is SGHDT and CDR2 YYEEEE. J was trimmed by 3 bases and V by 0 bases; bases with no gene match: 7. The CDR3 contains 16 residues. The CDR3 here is CASSLDGTGIVYEQYF. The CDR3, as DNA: TGTGCCAGCAGCTTGGATGGGACAGGGATAGTCTACGAGCAGTACTTC.

The CDR3 DNA reads as TGTGCCAGCAGCTTAGTTGGCAGGGGGGGCTATGGCTACACCTTC. This translates into CASSLVGRGGYGYTF. The V gene is TRBV7-8, the J gene TRBJ1-2; TRBD1 matches 7 bases. Per the germline V gene, CDR1 is SGHVS and CDR2 is FQNEAQ. Germline trimming cut 1 base from V and 4 bases from J; bases unmatched to any gene: 6. The CDR3 is 15 amino acids. Filled out from reference TRBV7-8 and TRBJ1-2, the complete variable domain reads GAGVSQSPRYKVAKRGQDVALRCDPISGHVSLFWYQQALGQGPEFLTYFQNEAQLDKSGLPSDRFFAERPEGSVSTLKIQRTQQEDSAVYLCASSLVGRGGYGYTFGSGTRLTVV.

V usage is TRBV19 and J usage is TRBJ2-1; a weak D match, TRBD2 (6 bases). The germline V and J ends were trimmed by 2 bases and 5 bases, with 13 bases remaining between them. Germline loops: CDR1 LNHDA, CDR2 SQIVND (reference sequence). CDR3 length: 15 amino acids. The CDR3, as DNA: TGTGCCAGTAGTATAATGATGGGACTGCACAATGAGCAGTTCTTC. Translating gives CASSIMMGLHNEQFF.

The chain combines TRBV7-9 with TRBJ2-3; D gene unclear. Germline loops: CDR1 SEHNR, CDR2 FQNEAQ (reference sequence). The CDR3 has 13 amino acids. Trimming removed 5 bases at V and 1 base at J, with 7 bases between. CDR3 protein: CASSNLGTDTQYF. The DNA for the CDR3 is TGTGCCAGCAGCAACCTCGGCACAGATACGCAGTATTTT.

The CDR3 loop is CASSTGTDGQPQHF. The CDR3 region has the DNA TGTGCCAGTAGTACTGGGACCGACGGTCAGCCCCAGCATTTT. The chain carries TRBV19 and TRBJ1-5; D perhaps matches TRBD1 (5 bases). CDR3 length: 14 residues. The germline gives CDR1 LNHDA, CDR2 SQIVND (reference sequence). Trimming stripped 4 bases from V and 6 bases from J, with 13 bases between.

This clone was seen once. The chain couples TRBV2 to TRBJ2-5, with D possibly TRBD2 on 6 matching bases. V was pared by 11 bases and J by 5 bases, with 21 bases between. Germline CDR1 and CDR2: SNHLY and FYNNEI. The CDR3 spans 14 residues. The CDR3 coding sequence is TGTGCCCTTTCCGTCGGGAGAGGGTTTGAGACCCAGTACTTC. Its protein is CALSVGRGFETQYF.

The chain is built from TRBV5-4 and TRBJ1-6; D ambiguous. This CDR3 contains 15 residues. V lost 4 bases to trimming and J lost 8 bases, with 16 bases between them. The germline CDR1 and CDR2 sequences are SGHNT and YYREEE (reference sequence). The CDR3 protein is CASSLGLERDSPLHF. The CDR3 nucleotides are TGTGCCAGCAGCCTCGGACTTGAACGGGATTCACCCCTCCACTTT.